This T cell receptor beta chain appears in the sequencing data of a study of T cell responses to AZD1222 COVID-19 vaccine. General study points: The peak T cell response came first, and repertoires were sampled only after it. Spike was spanned by vaccine-associated CD4 TCRs, with dominance at 160-218 and 743-854.

To note about this clone: Its target is not known.

Sequencing used immunoSEQ multiplex PCR; TCRdb keeps in-frame clones, though not all of them. The sample contains roughly 200,000 clones, approximately 94% of which appear only once. Trimming took 5 bases from V and 4 from J, leaving 11 bases between them. Per the germline V gene, CDR1 is LNHDA and CDR2 is SQIVND (reference sequence). The length of the CDR3 is 13 residues. Sample: peripheral blood, taken 28 days after the second dose of the MenACWY control vaccine. The chain links TRBV19 to TRBJ1-2; tentative D call: TRBD1 (6 bases). This TCR derives from an adult who received the MenACWY meningococcal vaccine as a control. The CDR3 DNA follows: TGTGCCAGTAGTGCCGGACAGCGCTATGGCTACACCTTC. Its protein is CASSAGQRYGYTF. Based on the CDR3 plus reference TRBV19 and TRBJ1-2, the full variable domain is DGGITQSPKYLFRKEGQNVTLSCEQNLNHDAMYWYRQDPGQGLRLIYYSQIVNDFQKGDIAEGYSVSREKKESFPLTVTSAQKNPTAFYLCASSAGQRYGYTFGSGTRLTVV.